One TCR beta chain is described in this entry. Its antigen has not been determined. No quality values exist for individual bases; no much larger clone is one base distant. The protocol used for the library was the immunoSEQ multiplex PCR assay. In TCRdb, the immuneACCESS table is reduced to in-frame sequences with V and J assigned. These tables do not hold every clone; where another copy was compared, an unresolved V gene accounts for under half, and the others remain unexplained. The sample data list just under 65,000 clones, and 90% to 95% of these were observed just once. The ten largest make up about 2% of the sample. The data derive from a study of T cell changes during pregnancy in multiple sclerosis (dated by TCRdb to between 2017 and 2020). Regarding the complete study: In women with multiple sclerosis, the researchers looked at how the T cell repertoire shifted as pregnancy progressed.

For CDR1 and CDR2, the germline V gene (reference sequence) lists LNHDA and SQIVND. V is cut by 7 bases and J by 8 bases, and the space between the germline ends is 12 bases. The CDR3 starts with the cysteine, ends with the phenylalanine, and has 12 residues. The kept DNA is CDR3 alone, 36 bases in frame from the first base. Sample: peripheral blood, taken in the third trimester of pregnancy. This receptor was identified in a female donor in good health, enrolled as a control in a pregnancy study. Recombination linked TRBV19 to TRBJ2-4, with a tentative D gene TRBD1 over 6 matching bases. At the DNA level, the sequence is TGTGCCAGTATGGGGCAGGGGTACATTCAGTACTTC. The translation is CASMGQGYIQYF.